What follows describes a single TCR beta chain. Through a sample-barcoded 5' primer and a J-beta primer mix, a second PCR was run for 7 to 11 cycles. A template-switch adaptor with 12 random nucleotides tagged each cDNA molecule. TCRdb ran MiXCR on the 5' RACE reads and lists one entry per CDR3 protein. This sample has 1.5 million to 2 million distinct CDR3 sequences, with 30% to 35% found just once. The authors extracted at least 5 micrograms of total RNA per sample. This sample stems from a study of blood T cells in healthy people across ages. Germline assignment: CDR1 SGHVS and CDR2 FQNEAQ. V was clipped by 4 bases and J by 5 bases; unmatched bases: 12. The CDR3 extends over 16 amino acids.

The rearrangement uses TRBV7-8 and TRBJ2-5; 8 bases are a match to TRBD1. This clonotype was sampled from a woman aged 25 to 39 in good health. Sequencing input: blood. The CDR3 DNA follows: TGTGCCAGCAGCTATGACAGGGGTTCATCCTTGGAGACCCAGTACTTC. This codes for CASSYDRGSSLETQYF.